This TCR beta chain was observed in a study of graft-versus-host responses after intestinal transplantation. The V and J ends lost 3 bases and 6 bases, in that order; junction bases with no gene match: 3. CDR1 and CDR2 (germline): KGHSH, LQKENI. The CDR3 length is 16 residues. TCRdb's copy holds only in-frame clones and misses some; the assay was immunoSEQ multiplex PCR. The sample lists more than 50,000 clones, about 93% occurring once. The sequenced sample was PBMCs, obtained about 120 days after intestinal transplantation. The chain uses TRBV18 and TRBJ2-1; 15 nucleotides match TRBD2. The receptor was isolated from a human patient who received an intestinal transplant, so some T cells may come from the graft donor. The CDR3 DNA reads TGTGCCAGCTCACCCGGGACTAGCGGGGGGACCAATGAGCAGTTCTTC. This codes for CASSPGTSGGTNEQFF.